What follows describes a single T cell receptor (beta chain). Its target is unknown. Trimming pared 2 bases from V and 0 bases from J, leaving 8 bases between. The CDR3 extends over 14 amino acids. Germline values: CDR1 GTSNPN, CDR2 SVGIG (reference sequence). The data belong to a study of regulatory T cells in long-lasting Graves disease. Arm-PCR of CDR3 regions and iRepertoire HTBI primers were used to build TCR beta libraries. One entry per CDR3 protein, called by TCRdb with MiXCR from the multiplex PCR reads. The sample has 530,000 or so distinct CDR3 sequences; 15% to 20% are singletons. Points from the study as a whole: Compared with new cases, persistent Graves' patients showed reduced TCR diversity.

Time point denoted: newly diagnosed GD, antithyroid drugs for less than 3 months. From PBMCs, RNA was extracted and then used to make the TCR library. This sample also belongs to another study, concerning T cells in Graves' hyperthyroidism and ophthalmopathy. That work states: Patients between 18 and 65 years old had hyperthyroidism, newly diagnosed and lasting under 2 months. The study left out patients who had uncontrolled infection, other autoimmune disease, pregnancy or lactation. An initial round of RT-PCR targeting the TCR CDR3 relied on the HTBI primer set.

This receptor was obtained from a man in his late teens or twenties with Graves disease. The J gene is TRBJ1-3, the V gene TRBV30; D is uncertain. The sample was peripheral blood mononuclear cells (PBMCs), taken at new diagnosis, from a patient treated with antithyroid drugs. The CDR3 nucleotides read TGTGCCTGGAGTCTGACCGTCTCTGGAAACACCATATATTTT. Amino acid sequence: CAWSLTVSGNTIYF.